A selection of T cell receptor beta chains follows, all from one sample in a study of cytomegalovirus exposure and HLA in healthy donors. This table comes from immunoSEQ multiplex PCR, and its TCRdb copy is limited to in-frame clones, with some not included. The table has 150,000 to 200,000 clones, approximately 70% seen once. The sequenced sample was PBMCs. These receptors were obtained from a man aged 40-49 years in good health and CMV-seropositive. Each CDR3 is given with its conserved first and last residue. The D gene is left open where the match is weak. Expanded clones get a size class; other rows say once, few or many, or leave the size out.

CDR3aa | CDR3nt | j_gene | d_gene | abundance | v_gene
CASSPSGTAYEQYF | TGTGCCAGCAGCCCTTCCGGGACAGCCTACGAGCAGTACTTC | TRBJ2-7 | TRBD1 | . | TRBV7-3
CASSDGQGFLGNTEAFF | TGTGCCAGCAGTGACGGACAGGGGTTCTTAGGGAACACTGAAGCTTTCTTT | TRBJ1-1 | TRBD1 | few | TRBV25-1
CASSESRNSPLHF | TGCGCCAGCAGTGAGTCTCGGAATTCACCCCTCCACTTT | TRBJ1-6 | . | . | TRBV10-2
CATQRTGNHEQYF | TGTGCCACTCAGAGGACAGGGAACCACGAGCAGTACTTC | TRBJ2-7 | TRBD1 | . | TRBV19
CASSGAKISGYNEQFF | TGCGCCAGCAGTGGGGCTAAAATTAGTGGCTACAATGAGCAGTTCTTC | TRBJ2-1 | . | . | TRBV10-2
CASSLGKYNTGELFF | TGTGCCAGCAGCCTCGGGAAATACAACACCGGGGAGCTGTTTTTT | TRBJ2-2 | . | . | TRBV11-2
CASSRGSGGNTYEQYF | TGTGCCAGCAGCCGCGGTAGCGGGGGAAACACATACGAGCAGTACTTC | TRBJ2-7 | TRBD2 | . | TRBV13
CASSPGDGTDTQYF | TGCGCCAGCAGCCCAGGGGATGGCACAGATACGCAGTATTTT | TRBJ2-3 | . | . | TRBV4-1
CASRAGQGAYEQYF | TGTGCCAGCAGAGCGGGACAGGGGGCCTACGAGCAGTACTTC | TRBJ2-7 | TRBD1 | . | TRBV6-5
CASSSQVNTEAFF | TGTGCCAGCAGCTCCCAGGTGAACACTGAAGCTTTCTTT | TRBJ1-1 | . | few | TRBV14
CASSRYDSLIDVYEQFF | TGTGCCAGCAGCCGATACGACAGCCTGATTGATGTCTATGAGCAGTTCTTC | TRBJ2-1 | . | . | TRBV7-9
CSATDRGEGFF | TGCAGCGCTACGGACAGGGGAGAGGGGTTCTTC | TRBJ2-1 | TRBD1 | . | TRBV29-1
CAEDSSGANVLTF | TGTGCAGAAGACAGTTCTGGGGCCAACGTCCTGACTTTC | TRBJ2-6 | . | . | TRBV7-2
CAGSQEGTTGVGDTQYF | TGCGCCGGCAGCCAAGAAGGGACTACGGGCGTGGGAGATACGCAGTATTTT | TRBJ2-3 | TRBD2 | . | TRBV4-1
CASRAASSNQPQHF | TGTGCCAGCAGGGCGGCATCTAGCAATCAGCCCCAGCATTTT | TRBJ1-5 | . | . | TRBV6-5
CASSESSGGYGYTF | TGTGCCAGCAGTGAATCCTCGGGAGGATACGGCTACACCTTC | TRBJ1-2 | . | . | TRBV25-1
CASSLSWGVAYEQYF | TGCGCCAGCAGCTTGAGCTGGGGGGTCGCCTACGAGCAGTACTTC | TRBJ2-7 | . | once | TRBV5-1
CASSFEGQSPLHF | TGTGCCAGCAGCTTCGAGGGTCAATCACCCCTCCACTTT | TRBJ1-6 | . | . | TRBV7-2
CAISESGGLAQETQYF | TGTGCCATCAGTGAGTCGGGGGGACTAGCGCAAGAGACCCAGTACTTC | TRBJ2-5 | TRBD2 | . | TRBV10-3
CASSFGTGLSGNTIYF | TGTGCCAGCAGCTTCGGGACAGGGCTCTCTGGAAACACCATATATTTT | TRBJ1-3 | TRBD1 | few | TRBV5-6
CASSEGWGRNNEQFF | TGTGCCAGCAGTGAAGGGTGGGGGAGGAACAATGAGCAGTTCTTC | TRBJ2-1 | . | . | TRBV6-1
CAWSVHQGDNQPQHF | TGTGCCTGGAGTGTACACCAAGGGGACAATCAGCCCCAGCATTTT | TRBJ1-5 | . | many | TRBV30
CASRLRDRPSDTQYF | TGTGCCAGCAGACTCCGGGACAGGCCGTCAGATACGCAGTATTTT | TRBJ2-3 | TRBD1 | . | TRBV7-9
CASRQQGAGEETQYF | TGTGCCAGCAGACAGCAGGGGGCCGGAGAAGAGACCCAGTACTTC | TRBJ2-5 | TRBD1 | . | TRBV5-4
CASSPPGGRTTF | TGTGCCAGCTCACCACCCGGAGGGAGAACGACCTTC | TRBJ1-2 | . | . | TRBV18
CASSEVAGPNEQFF | TGTGCCAGCAGTGAAGTGGCAGGGCCCAATGAGCAGTTCTTC | TRBJ2-1 | . | . | TRBV25-1
CASSLVDRGGNTIYF | TGTGCCAGCAGCTTAGTGGACAGGGGCGGAAACACCATATATTTT | TRBJ1-3 | TRBD1 | few | TRBV7-2
CASSLGGGPQGEQYF | TGCGCCAGCAGCTTGGGGGGGGGCCCGCAGGGCGAGCAGTACTTC | TRBJ2-7 | . | few | TRBV5-1
CASSPSENYGYTF | TGTGCCAGCAGCCCTTCTGAGAACTATGGCTACACCTTC | TRBJ1-2 | . | . | TRBV7-9
CASSRTRDTYTGELFF | TGCGCCAGCAGCAGAACGCGAGACACCTACACCGGGGAGCTGTTTTTT | TRBJ2-2 | . | . | TRBV4-1
CASRRDGISYEQYF | TGTGCCAGCAGGCGGGACGGGATATCCTACGAGCAGTACTTC | TRBJ2-7 | . | . | TRBV6-1
CASSQDGGPGELFF | TGCGCCAGCAGCCAAGATGGTGGGCCCGGGGAGCTGTTTTTT | TRBJ2-2 | . | few | TRBV4-3
CASSSPRGGARLESPLHF | TGTGCCAGCAGCTCCCCTAGAGGGGGCGCCCGTTTAGAATCACCCCTCCACTTT | TRBJ1-6 | TRBD1 | few | TRBV7-9
CASSLAGGGGPSYNEQFF | TGTGCCAGCAGCTTGGCCGGGGGCGGGGGGCCATCCTACAATGAGCAGTTCTTC | TRBJ2-1 | TRBD2 | . | TRBV5-4
CAWSADRGTEAFF | TGTGCCTGGAGTGCGGACAGGGGCACTGAAGCTTTCTTT | TRBJ1-1 | TRBD1 | . | TRBV30
CATRRGSGNTIYF | TGTGCCACCCGGCGGGGCTCTGGAAACACCATATATTTT | TRBJ1-3 | . | . | TRBV7-9
CASSQDIGGSGNTIYF | TGTGCCAGCAGCCAAGATATCGGCGGGTCTGGAAACACCATATATTTT | TRBJ1-3 | . | . | TRBV4-2
CASSLSRSYEQYF | TGTGCCAGCAGCTTAAGCCGCTCCTACGAGCAGTACTTC | TRBJ2-7 | . | . | TRBV7-2
CASSSPGGRTDTQYF | TGTGCCAGCAGCTCCCCCGGCGGGCGCACAGATACGCAGTATTTT | TRBJ2-3 | . | . | TRBV7-2
CASRQGDYGYTF | TGTGCCAGTAGGCAGGGCGACTATGGCTACACCTTC | TRBJ1-2 | . | . | TRBV19
CASSPGGSGANVLTF | TGTGCCAGCAGCCCCGGGGGCTCTGGGGCCAACGTCCTGACTTTC | TRBJ2-6 | . | . | TRBV7-9
CASSPRDLGTGELFF | TGTGCCAGCAGTCCCCGGGACTTGGGCACCGGGGAGCTGTTTTTT | TRBJ2-2 | . | . | TRBV7-3
CAIKEGGGAPETQYF | TGTGCCATCAAAGAGGGCGGGGGGGCCCCAGAGACCCAGTACTTC | TRBJ2-5 | TRBD2 | once | TRBV10-3
CASSQVASYEQYF | TGTGCCAGCAGCCAAGTAGCCTCCTACGAGCAGTACTTC | TRBJ2-7 | . | few | TRBV4-2
CASSQDGTGEQPQHF | TGCGCCAGCAGCCAAGATGGGACAGGGGAACAGCCCCAGCATTTT | TRBJ1-5 | TRBD1 | . | TRBV4-3
CASHGQGSYEQYF | TGTGCCAGCCACGGACAGGGGTCTTACGAGCAGTACTTC | TRBJ2-7 | TRBD1 | . | TRBV18
CASSLSIQGIGTDTQYF | TGCGCCAGCAGCCTCTCGATACAGGGTATTGGCACAGATACGCAGTATTTT | TRBJ2-3 | . | . | TRBV5-1
CASSVGGSFNEQFF | TGTGCCAGCAGCGTAGGAGGCAGCTTCAATGAGCAGTTCTTC | TRBJ2-1 | . | few | TRBV9
CASSLNRVKKGDTIYF | TGTGCCAGCAGCTTGAACAGGGTCAAAAAGGGAGACACCATATATTTT | TRBJ1-3 | . | . | TRBV7-9
CASTNGPNTEAFF | TGTGCCAGCACCAATGGGCCGAACACTGAAGCCTTCTTT | TRBJ1-1 | . | . | TRBV6-5
CAWSVGWSTEAFF | TGTGCCTGGAGTGTCGGGTGGAGCACTGAAGCTTTCTTT | TRBJ1-1 | . | . | TRBV30
CASMGQGGGYGYTF | TGTGCCAGTATGGGACAGGGAGGGGGCTATGGCTACACCTTC | TRBJ1-2 | TRBD1 | once | TRBV19
CASSLEVRTGVSPLHF | TGTGCCAGCAGCTTAGAAGTGAGGACAGGGGTTTCACCCCTCCACTTT | TRBJ1-6 | TRBD1 | few | TRBV7-8
CASSRARAYEQYF | TGTGCCAGCTCACGCGCTAGAGCCTACGAGCAGTACTTC | TRBJ2-7 | . | . | TRBV18